This TCR beta chain was recovered during a study of T cells in Graves' hyperthyroidism and ophthalmopathy. This clonotype was observed at least ten times. Researchers took RNA transcripts and amplified the TCR beta CDR3 regions from them. A set of HTBI primers served as the primers for a first-round RT-PCR of the TCR CDR3. In TCRdb, the multiplex PCR reads were re-called with MiXCR into one record per CDR3 protein. The repertoire consists of nearly 600,000 distinct CDR3 sequences, with approximately 14% occurring once and the leading ten covering roughly 5.7%. CDR1 is LNHDA and CDR2 is SQIVND in the germline V gene (reference sequence). V shed 7 bases and J 5 bases; nucleotides not matched to a gene: 6. CDR3 length equals 14 residues.

The sample consisted of blood. This rearrangement joins TRBV19 to TRBJ1-1; 11 bases agree with TRBD1. This sequence was found in a woman in her twenties or thirties with Graves' hyperthyroidism that later progressed to Graves' ophthalmopathy. The DNA for the CDR3 is TGTGCCAGTACCGCGGGACAGGGGGTGACTGAAGCTTTCTTT. Translated, it gives CASTAGQGVTEAFF.